This TCR beta chain is drawn from a study of blood T cell repertoires in COVID-19 (dated by TCRdb to the early 2020s). A note on the overall study: ImmuneRACE Cohort 3 recovered participants were defined by two consecutive negative NP/OP PCR tests, healthcare professional clearance, or symptom resolution. Subjects who had been exposed to COVID-19, were actively infected with it, or had recovered from it provided the deeply sampled blood TCRbeta repertoires that made up the dataset. The sample metadata nearly always contained a de-identified subject ID, COVID-19 status, age in years and sex. Collaborator samples came from the United States, Italy and Spain and covered acute and convalescent phases of COVID-19. The material from the prospective study consisted of cDNA or gDNA derived from T cells, B-cell-depleted T cells, or PBMCs. Samples came from the ongoing ImmuneRACE study (first 160 participants) plus 1,254 subjects from 6 global collaborators. Where available, HLA class I and class II types were obtained from metadata supplied by the sample provider rather than from assay-based typing. The repertoires were released in a freely available public database intended as a resource for research on the immune response to SARS-CoV-2.

Overall study results and their limits: Clinical and demographic metadata were provided uncurated, with the amount varying by source and participant.

TCRbeta CDR3 regions were amplified from genomic DNA using the immunoSEQ Assay, a bias-controlled multiplex PCR. The authors' analysis ran thus. Nucleated cell counts per sample were estimated from amplification of reference gene primers within the assay. Sequence reads were collapsed and filtered to measure the absolute abundance of every unique TCRbeta CDR3 rearrangement. For each sample, productive Simpson clonality was calculated by taking the square root of Simpson's diversity index across productive rearrangements. The clones in this table, taken by TCRdb from immuneACCESS, are in-frame only. Not every clone is retained; where verified, under half of the shortfall comes from an unresolved V gene, and the cause of the rest is unknown. D and trimming were read from the DNA, whereas the V and J calls and clone size are those reported in that table. Within this sample are some 220,000 clones, with about 86% of them counted one time only. The biggest ten clones account for 3% to 3.5% of the sample.

Enrolling through a virtual design, the prospective study's participants ranged in age from roughly 18 to 90 years and lived across roughly 24 United States geographic areas. Cohort assignment in the prospective study relied on participant-reported clinical history from a screening survey and a study questionnaire. Each participant in the prospective study had whole blood, serum and a nasopharyngeal or oropharyngeal swab collected by mobile phlebotomists. Prospective study participants could optionally give additional blood draws and questionnaires over an approximately 2-month period. Before DNA extraction, blood samples from the prospective study were shipped at room temperature or frozen. V and J are trimmed by 2 bases and 5 bases, and the gene matches miss 5 bases of the junction. The CDR3 holds 16 amino acids from the cysteine to the phenylalanine. Kept here is only the CDR3 DNA, which spans 48 bases and is read in frame from base 1. Via the germline V gene, CDR1 is KGHSH and CDR2 LQKENI.

Worth noting for this clone: The antigen it recognizes is unknown. Base-call qualities are not available, and no considerably larger clone is one nucleotide away.

The chain uses TRBV18 and TRBJ2-2, and 10 junction bases match TRBD1. Sequences were obtained from PBMCs or T cells enriched from blood (not recorded which). The source is a woman aged 50 to 60 in a cohort exposed to, infected with or recovered from COVID-19 (not recorded which). The nucleotide sequence reads as follows: TGTGCCAGCTCACCAACAAGGGGACAGGGGACCGGGGAGCTGTTTTTT. This is translated as CASSPTRGQGTGELFF. The reference TRBV18 and TRBJ2-2 proteins fill in what lies around the CDR3, so the full variable domain reads NAGVMQNPRHLVRRRGQEARLRCSPMKGHSHVYWYRQLPEEGLKFMVYLQKENIIDESGMPKERFSAEFPKEGPSILRIQQVVRGDSAAYFCASSPTRGQGTGELFFGEGSRLTVL.